The table lists the clone carrying this T cell receptor (beta chain) with a count of one. TCRdb's table, derived via immunoSEQ multiplex PCR, lists solely in-frame clones and lacks some. The data contain more than 85,000 clones, approximately 90% of them singletons. This specimen belongs to a study of identifying expanded T cells in peripheral blood. Germline CDR1 reads MDHEN; CDR2 reads SYDVKM. Trimming removed 6 bases at V and 0 bases at J, with 11 bases between. The CDR3 runs to 15 residues. This receptor was identified in a person aged 18 to 70 in good health. The sequenced material came from blood. This chain joins TRBV28 and TRBJ1-4, with a weak D call TRBD1 (5 bases). CDR3 sequence (DNA): TGTGCCAGCAGGGTCGGGGGGGCAACTAATGAAAAACTGTTTTTT. Encoded protein: CASRVGGATNEKLFF.